Shown below are 20 T cell receptor beta chains from a single sample sequenced in a study of T cell responses to AZD1222 COVID-19 vaccine. Some clones are missing from TCRdb's copy, which holds only in-frame ones; the method was immunoSEQ multiplex PCR. The sample holds about 96,000 clones, about nine tenths seen once. The source was peripheral blood, collected on day 0 of AZD1222 vaccination. All receptors derive from an adult in good health.

The chain joins TRBV7-2 to TRBJ1-5; D may be TRBD1 (5 bases). Trimming shortened V by 2 bases and J by 1 base, and 12 bases separated the two germline ends. CDR1 SGHTA and CDR2 FQGNSA come from the germline V gene. The CDR3 sequence is 16 residues long. The CDR3 protein is CASSLRGPVSNQPQHF. CDR3 DNA sequence: TGTGCCAGCAGCTTAAGGGGTCCCGTGAGCAATCAGCCCCAGCATTTT.

This chain connects TRBV28 to TRBJ1-1, with D possibly TRBD1 on 6 matching bases. With 11 bases removed from V and 3 bases from J, the gap between germline ends came to 16 bases. This CDR3 spans 13 amino acids. CDR1 and CDR2 from the germline V gene are MDHEN and SYDVKM. The CDR3 reads CASRWNRDTEAFF. The CDR3, as DNA: TGTGCCTCCAGATGGAACAGGGACACTGAAGCTTTCTTT.

The J gene is TRBJ2-5, the V gene TRBV5-1; D tentatively reads TRBD1 or TRBD2 (6 bases each). This CDR3 has 16 amino acids. Germline CDR1 and CDR2: SGHRS and YFSETQ. V was shortened by 4 bases and J by 5 bases, with 21 bases between the two germline ends. The chain's CDR3 is CASSAPGHRGLETQYF. As DNA, the CDR3 is TGCGCCAGCAGCGCCCCGGGACACCGGGGGTTGGAGACCCAGTACTTC.

The CDR3 DNA reads as TGTGCCAGCAGCCCGCAACCCGGGGCAGAGGGGGCAGATACGCAGTATTTT. Protein product: CASSPQPGAEGADTQYF. The chain recombines TRBV4-2 with TRBJ2-3; maybe TRBD1 (6 bases). The CDR3 is 17 amino acids. The V end was cut by 4 bases, the J end by 4 bases, with 21 bases between. The V gene's germline CDR1 is LGHNA and CDR2 YNFKEQ.

The J gene is TRBJ1-2, the V gene TRBV7-8; 9 bases map to TRBD1. The germline V gene encodes CDR1 SGHVS and CDR2 FQNEAQ. This CDR3 contains 15 residues. The V gene end was trimmed by 5 bases and the J gene end by 3 bases; junction bases not matched to a gene: 7. DNA for the CDR3: TGTGCCAGCAGCCTACAGACAGGGGGATACTATGGCTACACCTTC. This sequence encodes CASSLQTGGYYGYTF. Full variable domain (missing parts from reference TRBV7-8 and TRBJ1-2): GAGVSQSPRYKVAKRGQDVALRCDPISGHVSLFWYQQALGQGPEFLTYFQNEAQLDKSGLPSDRFFAERPEGSVSTLKIQRTQQEDSAVYLCASSLQTGGYYGYTFGSGTRLTVV.

The rearrangement joins TRBV2 to TRBJ1-5; no firm D call. Trimming took 10 bases from V and 1 from J, leaving 11 bases between them. Per the germline V gene, CDR1 is SNHLY and CDR2 is FYNNEI. The CDR3 loop spans 13 amino acids. The CDR3 DNA sequence: TGTGCCACCCAGGACTTAAGCAATCAGCCCCAGCATTTT. Protein product: CATQDLSNQPQHF.

This chain links TRBV29-1 with TRBJ2-7; D is possibly TRBD1 (6 bases). V shed 4 bases and J shed 6 bases, with 19 bases lying between them. Germline V gene lookup returns CDR1 SQVTM and CDR2 ANQGSEA. CDR3 length: 14 amino acids. Here the CDR3 DNA reads TGCAGCGTTGGGTGGGGCAGGGGTCAGTCCGAGCAGTACTTC. This translates into CSVGWGRGQSEQYF.

This sequence joins TRBV20-1 and TRBJ1-2; no clear D gene. This CDR3 is built from 11 residues. V was shortened by 7 bases and J by 8 bases, with 14 bases between the two germline ends. Germline loops: CDR1 DFQATT, CDR2 SNEGSKA (reference sequence). DNA of the CDR3: TGCAGTGTCGGACGACGGAGGGGCTACACCTTC. Its protein product is CSVGRRRGYTF.

This chain links TRBV28 with TRBJ1-5; D remains unclear. Germline V gene lookup returns CDR1 MDHEN and CDR2 SYDVKM. V shed 7 bases and J shed 4 bases, with 8 bases lying between them. CDR3 length: 12 residues. Here the CDR3 reads CASTRWNQPQHF. CDR3 coding DNA: TGTGCCAGCACACGCTGGAATCAGCCCCAGCATTTT.

This clone was detected once. V gene TRBV3-1 (or the pseudogene TRBV3-2) combines with J gene TRBJ1-4; 7 nucleotides line up with TRBD1. V shed 6 bases, J shed 5 bases, and the junction held 3 bases outside the gene matches. The CDR3 runs to 13 residues. In germline, CDR1 is LGHDT, CDR2 YNNKEL (reference sequence). CDR3: CASRVQGNEKLFF. The CDR3 nucleotides are TGTGCCAGCAGGGTACAGGGGAATGAAAAACTGTTTTTT.

V usage is TRBV19 and J usage is TRBJ1-2, with TRBD1 matching over 12 bases. This CDR3 is 18 amino acids long. The ends lost 7 bases at V and 2 bases at J; junction bases unmatched: 14. Germline V gene sequence: CDR1 LNHDA, CDR2 SQIVND (reference sequence). The DNA for the CDR3 is TGTGCCAGTAACCCGATGCCGGGACAGGGGGCTATCAACTATGGCTACACCTTC. Protein: CASNPMPGQGAINYGYTF.

As regards this clone: The junction and the germline gene differ at one end; a read error may be behind it. This specimen includes other DNA sequences encoding the same CDR3. The rearrangement uses TRBV18 and TRBJ1-5, with D possibly TRBD1 on 6 matching bases. Per germline, CDR1 KGHSH and CDR2 LQKENI. This CDR3 has 15 residues. The CDR3 region has the DNA TGTGCCAGCTCCCCACAGGGTGGCGGCAATCAGCCCCAGCATTTT. Translating gives CASSPQGGGNQPQHF.

The chain is built from TRBV13 and TRBJ1-1; unclear D gene. V lost 6 bases to trimming and J lost 3 bases, with 20 bases between them. Germline loops: CDR1 PRHDT, CDR2 FYEKMQ (reference sequence). CDR3 size: 16 residues. The DNA for the CDR3 is TGTGCCAGCAGACAATCCGGGTACGGGATGGACACTGAAGCTTTCTTT. This encodes CASRQSGYGMDTEAFF.

This CDR3 is CASSLTGGYNQPQHF. The CDR3 DNA sequence: TGTGCCAGCAGCTTAACGGGGGGATACAATCAGCCCCAGCATTTT. The chain has TRBV11-2 and TRBJ1-5; a possible D gene is TRBD1 (5 bases). Per the germline V gene, CDR1 is SGHAT and CDR2 is FQNNGV. The CDR3 loop spans 15 amino acids. V lost 2 bases and J lost 3, with 11 bases in between.

This chain uses TRBV7-3 with TRBJ2-3; TRBD1 matches 7 bases. CDR3 length: 15 amino acids. CDR1 is SGHTA, CDR2 FQGTGA, per germline. Trimming at V came to 5 bases and at J to 2 bases, leaving 7 bases not matched to a gene. This CDR3 reads CASSARQGPTDTQYF. Here the CDR3 DNA reads TGTGCCAGCAGCGCCCGACAGGGACCCACAGATACGCAGTATTTT.

The CDR3 is CATSQRPTDGYTF. In DNA, the CDR3 is TGTGCCACTAGTCAACGCCCGACGGATGGCTACACCTTC. The V and J genes are TRBV10-3 and TRBJ1-2, with D hard to call. CDR1 and CDR2 (germline): ENHRY, SYGVKD. The CDR3 loop spans 13 amino acids. The V gene lost 10 bases and the J gene lost 6 bases, with 18 bases spanning the gap.

The rearrangement joins TRBV6-2 or TRBV6-3 to TRBJ1-6, with D hard to call. The V gene's germline CDR1 is MNHEY and CDR2 SVGEGT. Trimming pared 4 bases from V and 5 bases from J, leaving 12 bases between. CDR3 length: 15 amino acids. DNA of the CDR3: TGTGCCAGCAGTTCAGGACCGAGCCATAATTCACCCCTCCACTTT. This encodes CASSSGPSHNSPLHF.

V is TRBV6-5 and J is TRBJ1-1; 9 nucleotides align to TRBD1. The trim removed 0 bases at V and 7 bases at J, leaving 6 bases unmatched. Germline CDR1 and CDR2: MNHEY and SVGAGI. The CDR3 has 15 residues. The CDR3 protein is CASSYSATGGGEAFF. In nucleotides, the CDR3 is TGTGCCAGCAGTTACTCGGCAACAGGGGGCGGTGAAGCTTTCTTT.

The gene calls are TRBV2 and TRBJ2-1; no clear D gene. Germline CDR1 reads SNHLY; CDR2 reads FYNNEI. V dropped 4 bases and J dropped 10 bases, with 17 bases sitting between them. The CDR3 has 14 amino acids. The CDR3 nucleotides read TGTGCCAGCAGTGCCTCACCTCTCTTTGGGGAGCAGTTCTTC. This codes for CASSASPLFGEQFF.

The CDR3 here is CASSLLAGINEKLFF. The CDR3 nucleotides are TGTGCCAGCAGCTTATTGGCAGGGATTAATGAAAAACTGTTTTTT. The rearrangement links TRBV7-2 to TRBJ1-4; possibly TRBD1 for D (5 bases). The CDR3 is 15 residues long. V shed 2 bases and J shed 4 bases, with 11 bases lying between them. CDR1 and CDR2 (germline): SGHTA, FQGNSA.